This passage covers 23 T cell receptor beta chains from one sample sequenced in a study of cytomegalovirus exposure and HLA in healthy donors. PCR used 60 Vbeta primers and 13 Jbeta primers. Clones were sequenced by immunoSEQ multiplex PCR, and TCRdb holds only the in-frame ones, with some missing. Counted here are 65,000 or so clones, less than 70% occurring once; the ten biggest clones make up approximately 2.6%. Sequencing input: PBMCs. The receptors shown here come from a man aged 30-40 years in good health and CMV-seronegative.

This chain joins TRBV6-6 and TRBJ1-5; unclear D gene. The CDR3 covers 14 residues. V lost 7 bases and J lost 9, with 19 bases in between. Per germline, CDR1 MNHNY and CDR2 SVGAGI (reference sequence). CDR3 region: CASMAAEGKGPQHF. CDR3 nucleotide sequence: TGTGCCAGCATGGCCGCGGAGGGAAAGGGGCCCCAGCATTTT.

The rearrangement joins TRBV30 to TRBJ1-4; possibly TRBD1 for D (6 bases). Looked up from germline, CDR1 is GTSNPN and CDR2 is SVGIG (reference sequence). The ends were cut back, 4 bases at V and 4 bases at J, with 10 bases in the middle. CDR3 size: 13 residues. This CDR3 is CAWKGDGNEKLFF. The CDR3 DNA follows: TGTGCCTGGAAGGGGGACGGTAATGAAAAACTGTTTTTT.

This clone was detected only a few times. The sample carries other DNA sequences with the same CDR3. The rearrangement links TRBV29-1 to TRBJ2-5; 9 bases align to TRBD1. Germline-derived CDR1 and CDR2 are SQVTM and ANQGSEA. V trimming: 6 bases; J trimming: 2 bases; junction bases outside the gene matches: 4. CDR3 size: 13 residues. This CDR3 reads CSVATGGQETQYF. For the CDR3, the DNA is TGCAGCGTGGCGACAGGGGGACAAGAGACCCAGTACTTC.

This clone turned up a few times. The rearrangement uses TRBV27 and TRBJ2-3; 12 bases align to TRBD2. With V trimmed by 7 bases and J by 5 bases, 7 bases remained unmatched. This CDR3 spans 15 amino acids. Germline lookup yields CDR1 MNHEY and CDR2 SMNVEV (reference sequence). This CDR3 is CASNPLAGGRDTQYF. The CDR3 DNA reads as TGTGCCAGCAACCCCCTAGCGGGGGGGCGAGATACGCAGTATTTT.

The CDR3: CSAISGANYEQYF. The CDR3, as DNA: TGCAGCGCCATTAGCGGGGCTAACTACGAGCAGTACTTC. The chain recombines TRBV29-1 with TRBJ2-7, with 8 bases aligning to TRBD2. Germline values: CDR1 SQVTM, CDR2 ANQGSEA. The CDR3 is 13 residues long. Trimming cost V 7 bases and J 3 bases; bases outside gene matches: 8.

This clone was counted between two and nine times. The chain links TRBV2 to TRBJ2-1; D gene uncertain. CDR3 length equals 14 residues. Germline CDR1 is SNHLY and CDR2 is FYNNEI. V lost 6 bases and J lost 4, with 13 bases in between. The CDR3 protein is CASSPTYGYNEQFF. Written as DNA, the CDR3 is TGTGCCAGCAGCCCGACCTACGGGTACAATGAGCAGTTCTTC.

The DNA for the CDR3 is TGTGCCAGCAGCCGCGGGGAAAATGGCTACACCTTC. Protein: CASSRGENGYTF. The genes are TRBV6-5 and TRBJ1-2; D call uncertain. This CDR3 contains 12 residues. The ends were cut back, 6 bases at V and 6 bases at J, with 11 bases in the middle. Germline CDR1 reads MNHEY; CDR2 reads SVGAGI.

This clone was seen more than once but under ten times. CDR3 coding DNA: TGTGCCAGCAGAATAACGCCCTCCTGGCGGGATGAAAAACTGTTTTTT. Protein product: CASRITPSWRDEKLFF. The chain combines TRBV2 with TRBJ1-4; no definite D call. The V end lost 6 bases, the J end lost 6 bases, and 20 bases lay between the germline ends. Germline CDR1 and CDR2: SNHLY and FYNNEI. The CDR3 loop spans 16 amino acids.

This clone was seen a few times. As DNA, the CDR3 is TGTGCCAGCAGCCAAGAGGTCGGGACAGGGGGTGGGGAGACCCAGTACTTC. Its protein product is CASSQEVGTGGGETQYF. The V and J genes are TRBV4-2 and TRBJ2-5; TRBD1 agrees at 11 bases. The CDR3 runs 17 residues. The V segment lost 0 bases and the J segment 5 bases; nucleotides outside the gene matches: 8. Germline CDR1 and CDR2: LGHNA and YNFKEQ.

The V gene is TRBV7-8, the J gene TRBJ1-5; D might be TRBD1 (5 bases). This CDR3 is 15 amino acids long. Between the trimmed V and J ends, which lost 0 bases and 4 bases, there was a span of 10 bases. CDR1 and CDR2 from the germline V gene are SGHVS and FQNEAQ. CDR3 region: CASSLARTPNQPQHF. The DNA of the CDR3 is TGTGCCAGCAGCTTAGCGCGGACACCAAATCAGCCCCAGCATTTT.

This chain connects TRBV5-1 to TRBJ2-6, with 8 bases aligning to TRBD1. This CDR3 has 15 amino acids. The trim removed 4 bases at V and 0 bases at J, leaving 0 bases unmatched. Germline CDR1 and CDR2: SGHRS and YFSETQ. CDR3 residues: CASSTGGSGANVLTF. The CDR3 DNA follows: TGCGCCAGCAGCACAGGGGGCTCTGGGGCCAACGTCCTGACTTTC.

This chain links TRBV11-2 with TRBJ2-5, with D tentatively TRBD1 (6 bases). V lost 6 bases, J lost 1 base, and 9 bases lay in between. The germline CDR1 and CDR2 sequences are SGHAT and FQNNGV. The CDR3 has 13 residues. The CDR3 sequence: CASRPDSQETQYF. CDR3 nucleotides: TGTGCCAGCAGACCGGACAGCCAAGAGACCCAGTACTTC.

The gene calls are TRBV4-1 and TRBJ2-1; 12 positions match TRBD1. Trimming cost V 0 bases and J 7 bases; bases outside gene matches: 7. The CDR3 covers 17 residues. Per the germline V gene, CDR1 is MGHRA and CDR2 is YSYEKL. In nucleotides, the CDR3 is TGCGCCAGCAGCCAAGAGCCCGGGACAGGGGGCAGGAATGAGCAGTTCTTC. Translating gives CASSQEPGTGGRNEQFF.

CDR3 residues: CAWSVLGARMSEQFF. The CDR3 DNA is TGTGCCTGGAGTGTATTGGGGGCCCGGATGAGTGAGCAGTTCTTC. This chain joins TRBV30 and TRBJ2-1; tentative D call: TRBD1 (6 bases). Trimming removed 0 bases from V and 9 bases from J, with 18 bases in between. CDR3 length: 15 amino acids. Germline loops: CDR1 GTSNPN, CDR2 SVGIG (reference sequence).

The DNA of the CDR3 is TGTGCCAGTAGTATAGTGGCGGGGGCCGGGGGCGAGCAGTACTTC. It codes for CASSIVAGAGGEQYF. V is TRBV19 and J is TRBJ2-7; D may be TRBD2 (7 bases). V lost 1 base and J lost 6, with 16 bases in between. CDR1 and CDR2 (germline): LNHDA, SQIVND (reference sequence). The CDR3 contains 15 residues. Full variable domain (missing parts from reference TRBV19 and TRBJ2-7): DGGITQSPKYLFRKEGQNVTLSCEQNLNHDAMYWYRQDPGQGLRLIYYSQIVNDFQKGDIAEGYSVSREKKESFPLTVTSAQKNPTAFYLCASSIVAGAGGEQYFGPGTRLTVT.

V and J are TRBV29-1 and TRBJ1-1, with a tentative D call TRBD1 (5 bases). Trimming pared 6 bases from V and 1 base from J, leaving 15 bases between. Germline V gives CDR1 SQVTM, CDR2 ANQGSEA. CDR3 length equals 14 residues. CDR3: CSVLGGEKNTEAFF. The CDR3 DNA follows: TGCAGCGTACTGGGAGGGGAGAAGAACACTGAAGCTTTCTTT.

The rearrangement links TRBV7-2 to TRBJ2-2, with TRBD2 matching over 9 bases. Germline lookup yields CDR1 SGHTA and CDR2 FQGNSA. The CDR3 totals 16 residues. Trimming cost V 6 bases and J 4 bases; bases outside gene matches: 9. CDR3 sequence (DNA): TGTGCCAGCAGGATTGGCGGGGGGGTCTTCACCGGGGAGCTGTTTTTT. This sequence encodes CASRIGGGVFTGELFF.

The rearrangement links TRBV4-1 to TRBJ2-3; TRBD2 agrees at 8 bases. CDR1 is MGHRA, CDR2 YSYEKL, per germline. There are 15 residues in the CDR3. Trimming cost V 7 bases and J 0 bases; bases outside gene matches: 6. CDR3 sequence: CASMRGGSSTDTQYF. CDR3 sequence (DNA): TGCGCCAGCATGCGCGGGGGGTCAAGCACAGATACGCAGTATTTT.

Here the CDR3 DNA reads TGTGCCAGCAGTGAAGTCGGGGAGGTTGTAGAGACCCAGTACTTC. It is translated as CASSEVGEVVETQYF. This chain connects TRBV6-1 to TRBJ2-5; D is perhaps TRBD2 (6 bases). The CDR3 has 15 amino acids. The germline gives CDR1 MNHNS, CDR2 SASEGT. Between the trimmed V and J ends, which lost 1 base and 4 bases, there was a span of 13 bases.

The chain employs TRBV7-6 and TRBJ2-7; 11 nucleotides align to TRBD2. The CDR3 loop spans 13 amino acids. Germline CDR1 is SGHVS and CDR2 is FNYEAQ. J was trimmed by 8 bases and V by 4 bases; bases with no gene match: 4. The CDR3 DNA reads TGTGCCAGCAGCTCTAGCGGGGGGCCTCAGCAGTACTTC. As protein: CASSSSGGPQQYF.

This chain links TRBV6-1 with TRBJ1-2; D remains ambiguous. Germline assignment: CDR1 MNHNS and CDR2 SASEGT. V shed 7 bases and J shed 4 bases, with 10 bases lying between them. The CDR3 runs to 12 residues. The DNA of the CDR3 is TGTGCCAGCACTCTCGACTTCTATGGCTACACCTTC. Its translation is CASTLDFYGYTF.

This clone was observed a handful of times. The rearrangement links TRBV19 to TRBJ1-2, with 8 bases fitting TRBD1. After removal of 3 bases from V and 5 bases from J, the junction contained 2 bases not matched to a gene. Germline V lookup: CDR1 LNHDA, CDR2 SQIVND (reference sequence). This CDR3 spans 13 amino acids. The CDR3 coding sequence is TGTGCCAGTAGTATTCAGGGGGCTTATGGCTACACCTTC. This sequence encodes CASSIQGAYGYTF.

J is TRBJ2-3 and V is TRBV12-5, with D unclear. V shed 4 bases and J shed 2 bases, with 7 bases lying between them. The CDR3 sequence is 13 residues long. Germline CDR1 is LGHNT and CDR2 is FRNRAP. CDR3 DNA sequence: TGTGCTAGTGGTTACGAAGCCACAGATACGCAGTATTTT. Translated: CASGYEATDTQYF.